The entry that follows covers one T cell receptor beta chain sequence. The sample is drawn from a study of blood T cell repertoires in COVID-19. The table came from immunoSEQ multiplex PCR; TCRdb's copy has only in-frame clones and leaves some out. The sample yields about 73,000 clones, about 86% seen once. V dropped 8 bases and J dropped 9; count of bases not matched to a gene: 14. The germline V gene encodes CDR1 SNHLY and CDR2 FYNNEI. The CDR3 has 14 residues. The TCR sequence derives from a man aged 45-65 years with active COVID-19. V gene TRBV2 combines with J gene TRBJ2-7; TRBD2 aligns across 9 bases. The sequenced sample was peripheral blood. This chain's CDR3 is CASVRLADLRMQYF. CDR3 bases: TGTGCCAGCGTCCGACTAGCGGACCTCCGAATGCAGTACTTC.